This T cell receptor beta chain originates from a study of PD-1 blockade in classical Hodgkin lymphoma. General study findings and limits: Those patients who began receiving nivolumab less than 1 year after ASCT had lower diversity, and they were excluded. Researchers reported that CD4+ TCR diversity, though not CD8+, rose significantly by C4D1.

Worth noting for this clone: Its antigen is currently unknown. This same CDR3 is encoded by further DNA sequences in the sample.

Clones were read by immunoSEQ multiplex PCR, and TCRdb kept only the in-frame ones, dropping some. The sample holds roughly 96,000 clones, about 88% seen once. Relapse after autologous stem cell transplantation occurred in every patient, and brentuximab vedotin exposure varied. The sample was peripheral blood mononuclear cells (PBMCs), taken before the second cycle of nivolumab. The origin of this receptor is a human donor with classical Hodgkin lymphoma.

CDR3 coding DNA: TGTGCCAGCTCGGGGTACTCCTACGAGCAGTACTTC. It codes for CASSGYSYEQYF. This chain uses TRBV28 with TRBJ2-7, with D tentatively TRBD2 (5 bases). Trimming cost V 8 bases and J 0 bases, with 8 bases left between them. The germline V gene has CDR1 MDHEN and CDR2 SYDVKM. The CDR3 is made up of 12 amino acids.